This T cell receptor (beta chain) was identified during a study of blood T cells in healthy people across ages (dated by TCRdb to 2015 to 2017). At the level of the whole study: Template switching captured roughly one uniquely barcoded TCR beta cDNA molecule per two T cells in model experiments. Age-related changes in TCR beta repertoire diversity were measured in the study by deep sequencing normalized with unique cDNA molecular identifiers. To avoid experimental bias, donors of different ages were distributed randomly across sequencing lanes. Using the same blood draw, the study looked at two additional independent replicas of 1 million unique cDNA reads for two donors, one aged 18 to 30 and the other aged 80 or older. Donors were grouped into four age groups: young (average 16 years), middle-aged (39), aged (approximately 58) and long-lived (over 80). On the study overall, not on this receptor specifically: As age increased, observed TCR beta diversity per million T cells dropped in a roughly linear way, and a significant reduction was already evident by age 40. Compared with the aged group, the long-lived group had more naive CD4+ T cells, fewer expanded clones and increased TCR diversity, a pattern suggesting age selection. Total diversity estimates from one million sequenced T cells were considered lower bounds and underestimates. The percentage of naive T cells measured by flow cytometry correlated strongly with observed TCR beta diversity. Because profiling used bulk unsorted PBMCs, naive and antigen-experienced compartments could not be compared conclusively. Because donor CMV infection status was unknown, age-related changes in expanded clonotypes were potentially confounded.

As to this clonotype: Its antigen remains unidentified. Per-nucleotide qualities are absent, and no much larger clonotype sits a single base away.

Inclusive of the bounding cysteine and phenylalanine, the CDR3 is 16 residues long. Just CDR3 DNA is preserved here, 48 bases in frame from base 1. According to the germline V gene, CDR1 reads SGHRS and CDR2 reads YFSETQ. Germline trimming amounts to 0 bases on V and 0 bases on J, with 3 as the count of junction bases outside the gene matches. To prepare the library, 5' RACE was applied. For sequencing, an Illumina HiSeq 2500 was employed. A second PCR of about 6 to 11 cycles was performed with a sample-barcoded 5' primer and a J-beta primer mix. A template-switch 5' adaptor carrying 12 random nucleotides introduced a unique molecular identifier onto each TCR beta cDNA molecule. Each sample yielded at least 3 million CDR3-containing paired-end reads. First-strand cDNA was synthesized from all RNA with the Mint cDNA synthesis kit, primed by a TRBC-specific oligonucleotide. After uracil-DNA glycosylase treatment, a first 18-cycle PCR used universal primers M1SS and BC2_uni_R on all cDNA. In the authors' own workflow: For normalization, 1 million high-quality reads were randomly selected from each sample, with every read carrying a distinct molecular identifier. Instead of being binned into consensus sequences, reads that shared molecular identifiers were thrown out. MiTCR, run with a Q25 quality threshold and the strictest error-elimination algorithm, handled CDR3 identification, clonotype clustering and error correction. A nonparametric unseen species model with Euler transformation was used to estimate a lower bound on total TCR beta diversity. The raw public reads went through TCRdb reprocessing: fastp at Q25, MiXCR clone calling, in-frame beta chains kept. Rows merge per CDR3 protein into single entries with the most common DNA and genes. The V and J calls follow TCRdb's processing rather than the paper's. The sample includes 700,000 to 1,000,000 distinct CDR3 sequences, with under 45% observed a single time. About 21% of the sample rests with the top ten.

Donors were 30 to 45 systemically healthy Caucasian individuals from Russia aged 6 to 90 years. Each donor gave 8.5 to 10 milliliters of peripheral blood, collected into EDTA-treated Vacutainer tubes. Ficoll-Paque density-gradient centrifugation was used to isolate PBMCs, with at least 6 million obtained per sample. Trizol reagent was used to extract total RNA from the PBMCs, yielding at least 6 micrograms per sample. For every donor, flow cytometry on a PBMC aliquot measured the percentage of naive CD45RAhigh/CD27high T cells. The origin of this receptor is a man in his 60s in good health. Input material: blood. The chain is made from TRBV5-1 and TRBJ2-7, and 10 bases in between align with TRBD1. The DNA is TGCGCCAGCAGCTTGGTAGGGGACAGGGGCTCCTACGAGCAGTACTTC. The encoded protein is CASSLVGDRGSYEQYF.